This T cell receptor (beta chain) was recovered during a study of technical replicates of blood from several donors. This clone has just one count. The repertoire was sequenced with immunoSEQ multiplex PCR; TCRdb's copy has only in-frame clones and lacks some. The sample lists more than 65,000 clones, 95% to 98% occurring once. Per germline, CDR1 SNHLY and CDR2 FYNNEI. V lost 5 bases to trimming and J lost 0 bases, with 11 bases between them. CDR3 length: 15 residues. The chain links TRBV2 to TRBJ1-5; D remains unclear. This sequence originates from a human donor in good health. Sequenced: T cells isolated from PBMCs. In DNA form, the CDR3 reads TGTGCCAGCAGTTCAACACCCCTTAGCAATCAGCCCCAGCATTTT. Its protein product is CASSSTPLSNQPQHF. Full variable domain (missing parts from reference TRBV2 and TRBJ1-5): EPEVTQTPSHQVTQMGQEVILRCVPISNHLYFYWYRQILGQKVEFLVSFYNNEISEKSEIFDDQFSVERPDGSNFTLKIRSTKLEDSAMYFCASSSTPLSNQPQHFGDGTRLSIL.